The 9 T cell receptor beta chains listed next were all sequenced from one sample in a study of blood T cell repertoires in COVID-19. TCRdb keeps only in-frame clones here, not all; method: immunoSEQ multiplex PCR. The sample lists 95,000 to 150,000 clones, approximately 90% occurring once. The sample taken for sequencing was peripheral blood. These receptors originate from a man aged 45-60 years with COVID-19, enrolled during active disease.

The genes are TRBV9 and TRBJ2-3; D may be TRBD2 (5 bases). Germline values: CDR1 SGDLS, CDR2 YYNGEE. The CDR3 sequence is 18 residues long. Trimming removed 2 bases from V and 2 bases from J, with 21 bases in between. The CDR3 sequence is CASSVYSVLGSTTDTQYF. CDR3 coding DNA: TGTGCCAGCAGCGTCTACTCCGTTTTGGGGAGTACCACAGATACGCAGTATTTT.

The CDR3 loop is CASSQTSNWPQHF. DNA for the CDR3: TGTGCCAGCAGCCAAACGAGCAATTGGCCCCAGCATTTT. This chain joins TRBV16 and TRBJ1-5, with D uncertain. This CDR3 is built from 13 residues. CDR1 and CDR2 from the germline V gene are KGHSY and FQNENV. The germline V and J ends were trimmed by 2 bases and 9 bases, with 11 bases remaining between them.

The chain links TRBV6-5 to TRBJ2-6; maybe TRBD2 (5 bases). Germline CDR1 MNHEY, CDR2 SVGAGI. The V gene lost 3 bases and the J gene lost 0 bases, with 9 bases spanning the gap. The CDR3 loop spans 16 amino acids. The CDR3 region is CASSYGGLSGANVLTF. The DNA for the CDR3 is TGTGCCAGCAGTTATGGAGGCCTCTCTGGGGCCAACGTCCTGACTTTC.

The rearrangement uses TRBV7-9 and TRBJ2-1; no definite D call. Trimming stripped 3 bases from V and 0 bases from J, with 9 bases between. The CDR3 has 15 residues. CDR1 and CDR2 from the germline V gene are SEHNR and FQNEAQ (reference sequence). The CDR3 DNA is TGTGCCAGCAGCTTGGTTCTAGGCTCCTACAATGAGCAGTTCTTC. Protein sequence: CASSLVLGSYNEQFF.

The chain is built from TRBV6-2 or TRBV6-3 and TRBJ1-1; D may be TRBD1 (6 bases). Trimming cost V 4 bases and J 1 base, with 13 bases left between them. CDR1 MNHEY and CDR2 SVGEGT come from the germline V gene. The CDR3 totals 15 residues. The CDR3 nucleotides are TGTGCCAGCAGTTCCAGGGGTTCCGGGAACACTGAAGCTTTCTTT. It encodes CASSSRGSGNTEAFF.

The chain is built from TRBV7-9 and TRBJ1-6, with 7 bases that match TRBD1. Germline trimming cut 6 bases from V and 10 bases from J; bases unmatched to any gene: 6. The CDR3 loop spans 13 amino acids. Germline V gives CDR1 SEHNR, CDR2 FQNEAQ (reference sequence). The CDR3 sequence is CASSQGGGSPLHF. Written as DNA, the CDR3 is TGTGCCAGCAGTCAAGGGGGCGGGTCACCCCTCCACTTT.

The rearrangement uses TRBV5-4 and TRBJ2-1; the D gene is possibly TRBD1 (5 bases). Germline CDR1 reads SGHNT; CDR2 reads YYREEE (reference sequence). V shed 1 base and J shed 2 bases, with 13 bases lying between them. The CDR3 extends over 16 amino acids. The CDR3 DNA is TGTGCCAGCAGCTTGTCAGGGCTTAAGACCTACAATGAGCAGTTCTTC. This codes for CASSLSGLKTYNEQFF.

The chain employs TRBV6-2 or TRBV6-3 and TRBJ2-7; 9 nucleotides match TRBD2. This CDR3 spans 15 amino acids. The germline gives CDR1 MNHEY, CDR2 SVGEGT. The V and J ends lost 2 bases and 3 bases, in that order; junction bases with no gene match: 5. The DNA of the CDR3 is TGTGCCAGCAGTTACCCGGATAGCGGGAGCTACGAGCAGTACTTC. Protein: CASSYPDSGSYEQYF.

The chain employs TRBV11-2 and TRBJ2-7, with D possibly TRBD1 on 6 matching bases. The V and J ends lost 1 base and 4 bases respectively, with 14 bases between them. Germline V gene lookup returns CDR1 SGHAT and CDR2 FQNNGV. There are 15 residues in the CDR3. The CDR3 DNA is TGTGCCAGCAGCTTAGGTCCAGGGGCTCCTTACGAGCAGTACTTC. It specifies CASSLGPGAPYEQYF.